These T cell receptor beta chains were read from a single sample in a study of T cells in Graves' hyperthyroidism and ophthalmopathy. TCRdb processed the multiplex PCR reads anew with MiXCR; each CDR3 protein has one entry. The sample lists 300,000 to 400,000 distinct CDR3 sequences; 13% to 15% were seen once. Sequences were obtained from blood. These receptors were collected from a woman aged 25-40 years with Graves' ophthalmopathy. Each CDR3 is given with its conserved first and last residue. Each record gives: J gene, V gene, clone size, CDR3 length, D gene, CDR3 DNA, CDR3 protein. A D gene is named only where the DNA matches it firmly. Some rows mark clone size as missing; the rest say once, few, many or name a class of expanded clone.

j_gene: TRBJ2-1
v_gene: TRBV5-1
abundance: many
len: 13
d_gene: -
CDR3nt: TGCGCCAGCAGCCGCCCCCCGGACAATGAGCAGTTCTTC
CDR3aa: CASSRPPDNEQFF

j_gene: TRBJ2-5
v_gene: TRBV7-2
abundance: many
len: 13
d_gene: -
CDR3nt: TGTGCCAGCAGCCCGAGCGGTCCAGAGACCCAGTACTTC
CDR3aa: CASSPSGPETQYF

j_gene: TRBJ1-4
v_gene: TRBV6-1
abundance: many
len: 16
d_gene: TRBD1
CDR3nt: TGTGCCAGCAGTCCCGGGACAGGGGCAACTAATGAAAAACTGTTTTTT
CDR3aa: CASSPGTGATNEKLFF

j_gene: TRBJ2-7
v_gene: TRBV7-8
abundance: many
len: 15
d_gene: -
CDR3nt: TGTGCCAGCAGCTTATGGTTTTTGGTGACCTACGAGCAGTACTTC
CDR3aa: CASSLWFLVTYEQYF

j_gene: TRBJ2-2
v_gene: TRBV28
abundance: many
len: 14
d_gene: -
CDR3nt: TGTGCCAGCAGTTTTCAGGGCGCCTCATCGGAGCTGTTTTTT
CDR3aa: CASSFQGASSELFF

j_gene: TRBJ2-7
v_gene: TRBV12-3/TRBV12-4
abundance: many
len: 16
d_gene: TRBD2
CDR3nt: TGTGCCAGCAGCGGACTAGCGGGAGAGAGCTCCTACGAGCAGTACTTC
CDR3aa: CASSGLAGESSYEQYF

j_gene: TRBJ2-7
v_gene: TRBV2
abundance: many
len: 16
d_gene: -
CDR3nt: TGTGCCAGCAGTGAAGAGGCGACAGGATTCACCTACGAGCAGTACTTC
CDR3aa: CASSEEATGFTYEQYF

j_gene: TRBJ2-7
v_gene: TRBV2
abundance: many
len: 14
d_gene: TRBD1
CDR3nt: TGTGCCAGCAGTGGGGACAGGGGTTCCTACGAGCAGTACTTC
CDR3aa: CASSGDRGSYEQYF

j_gene: TRBJ2-2
v_gene: TRBV6-1
abundance: many
len: 15
d_gene: TRBD2
CDR3nt: TGTGCCAGCAGTGAATTTAGCGGGGTTATAGGGGAGCTGTTTTTT
CDR3aa: CASSEFSGVIGELFF

j_gene: TRBJ2-1
v_gene: TRBV18
abundance: many
len: 17
d_gene: TRBD2
CDR3nt: TGTGCCAGCTCACCGATCTTAGCGGGGGTGGAACACAATGAGCAGTTCTTC
CDR3aa: CASSPILAGVEHNEQFF

j_gene: TRBJ2-7
v_gene: TRBV11-1
abundance: many
len: 16
d_gene: TRBD1
CDR3nt: TGTGCCAGCAGCCCTGGACCTGGGACAGACACCTACGAGCAGTACTTC
CDR3aa: CASSPGPGTDTYEQYF

j_gene: TRBJ2-5
v_gene: TRBV28
abundance: many
len: 13
d_gene: TRBD1
CDR3nt: TGTGCCAGCAGGGTCTTTGGACAGGGACCCCAGTACTTC
CDR3aa: CASRVFGQGPQYF

j_gene: TRBJ1-2
v_gene: TRBV28
abundance: many
len: 14
d_gene: TRBD1
CDR3nt: TGTGCCAGCAGGCAGGGGGGGAATAACTATGGCTACACCTTC
CDR3aa: CASRQGGNNYGYTF

j_gene: TRBJ1-1
v_gene: TRBV28
abundance: many
len: 11
d_gene: -
CDR3nt: TGTGCCAGCAGGGTTGGCACTGAAGCTTTCTTT
CDR3aa: CASRVGTEAFF

j_gene: TRBJ2-7
v_gene: TRBV11-3
abundance: many
len: 16
d_gene: TRBD1
CDR3nt: TGTGCCAGCAGCAAAAAATGGGGACAGGGGAGCTACGAGCAGTACTTC
CDR3aa: CASSKKWGQGSYEQYF

j_gene: TRBJ1-1
v_gene: TRBV9
abundance: few
len: 15
d_gene: -
CDR3nt: TGTGCCAGCAGCGTAGAAGGGGCTAAGAACACTGAAGCTTTCTTT
CDR3aa: CASSVEGAKNTEAFF

j_gene: TRBJ2-1
v_gene: TRBV12-3/TRBV12-4
abundance: many
len: 12
d_gene: -
CDR3nt: TGTGCCAGCAGTTGGATCAAAAGTGAGCAGTTCTTC
CDR3aa: CASSWIKSEQFF

j_gene: TRBJ2-6
v_gene: TRBV19
abundance: once
len: 15
d_gene: -
CDR3nt: TGTGCCAGTATGCAGCGAGAGGAGATTCCCAACGTCCTGACTTTC
CDR3aa: CASMQREEIPNVLTF

j_gene: TRBJ2-1
v_gene: TRBV19
abundance: -
len: 14
d_gene: TRBD1
CDR3nt: TGTGCCAGTAGCGAAGGGGGCGACTACAATGAGCAGTTCTTC
CDR3aa: CASSEGGDYNEQFF

j_gene: TRBJ2-2
v_gene: TRBV28
abundance: many
len: 15
d_gene: -
CDR3nt: TGTGCCAGCAGCGAACTAGCCCGCGACACCGGGGAGCTGTTTTTT
CDR3aa: CASSELARDTGELFF

j_gene: TRBJ1-6
v_gene: TRBV19
abundance: few
len: 15
d_gene: TRBD1
CDR3nt: TGTGCCAGTAGGCCTCCCGGGACAGTCCAATCACCCCTCCACTTT
CDR3aa: CASRPPGTVQSPLHF

j_gene: TRBJ1-3
v_gene: TRBV3-1
abundance: many
len: 16
d_gene: -
CDR3nt: TGTGCCAGCAGCCAAGTTGCGACGCTCTCTGGAAACACCATATATTTT
CDR3aa: CASSQVATLSGNTIYF

j_gene: TRBJ2-5
v_gene: TRBV5-1
abundance: many
len: 17
d_gene: TRBD2
CDR3nt: TGCGCCAGCAGCTTGGGCGTGGGACTAGCGGGAGAAGAGACCCAGTACTTC
CDR3aa: CASSLGVGLAGEETQYF

j_gene: TRBJ2-6
v_gene: TRBV19
abundance: few
len: 16
d_gene: -
CDR3nt: TGTGCCAGTAGTACCAGGGGATGGGCTGGGGCCAACGTCCTGACTTTC
CDR3aa: CASSTRGWAGANVLTF

j_gene: TRBJ2-4
v_gene: TRBV7-9
abundance: few
len: 14
d_gene: -
CDR3nt: TGTGCCAGCAGCTTAGGTATTTACGAAAACATTCAGTACTTC
CDR3aa: CASSLGIYENIQYF

j_gene: TRBJ2-4
v_gene: TRBV20-1
abundance: -
len: 14
d_gene: TRBD1
CDR3nt: TGCAGTGCTAGCCACGGACAGGGGGGGGGCATTCAGTACTTC
CDR3aa: CSASHGQGGGIQYF

j_gene: TRBJ1-2
v_gene: TRBV9
abundance: -
len: 15
d_gene: TRBD1
CDR3nt: TGTGCCAGCAGCGTCGGGACAGGGCGTAACTATGGCTACACCTTC
CDR3aa: CASSVGTGRNYGYTF

j_gene: TRBJ1-4
v_gene: TRBV5-8
abundance: many
len: 16
d_gene: -
CDR3nt: TGTGCCAGCAGCTTGGTACAGACCTCAACTAATGAAAAACTGTTTTTT
CDR3aa: CASSLVQTSTNEKLFF

j_gene: TRBJ2-2
v_gene: TRBV10-3
abundance: many
len: 11
d_gene: -
CDR3nt: TGTGCCATCAGTGAGGGCGGGGAGCTGTTTTTT
CDR3aa: CAISEGGELFF

j_gene: TRBJ2-5
v_gene: TRBV28
abundance: -
len: 13
d_gene: -
CDR3nt: TGTGCCAGCAGTTTGGGGAGATACGAGACCCAGTACTTC
CDR3aa: CASSLGRYETQYF

j_gene: TRBJ2-1
v_gene: TRBV25-1
abundance: -
len: 15
d_gene: TRBD1
CDR3nt: TGTGCCAGCAGTGACCTCGCCGGGACAGGGGATGAGCAGTTCTTC
CDR3aa: CASSDLAGTGDEQFF

j_gene: TRBJ1-5
v_gene: TRBV20-1
abundance: many
len: 15
d_gene: TRBD1
CDR3nt: TGCAGTGCTAGAGATCCGGGACAGCCACATCAGCCCCAGCATTTT
CDR3aa: CSARDPGQPHQPQHF

j_gene: TRBJ2-1
v_gene: TRBV24-1
abundance: few
len: 13
d_gene: -
CDR3nt: TGTGCCACCAGTGATTTGGGACAGTCCCGCGCGTTCTTC
CDR3aa: CATSDLGQSRAFF

j_gene: TRBJ2-1
v_gene: TRBV12-3/TRBV12-4
abundance: -
len: 11
d_gene: -
CDR3nt: TGTGCCAGCGCGGGGATCGATGAGCAGTTCTTC
CDR3aa: CASAGIDEQFF

j_gene: TRBJ2-7
v_gene: TRBV6-1
abundance: -
len: 12
d_gene: -
CDR3nt: TGTGCCAGCAGCGAAACCTCCTACGAGCAGTACTTC
CDR3aa: CASSETSYEQYF

j_gene: TRBJ2-3
v_gene: TRBV4-1
abundance: -
len: 16
d_gene: TRBD2
CDR3nt: TGCGCCAGCAGCCAACGGGCTAGCGGGGAAAGTAATACGCAGTATTTT
CDR3aa: CASSQRASGESNTQYF

j_gene: TRBJ1-2
v_gene: TRBV5-1
abundance: many
len: 14
d_gene: -
CDR3nt: TGCGCCAGCAGCTTGGACTTGTATAACTATGGCTACACCTTC
CDR3aa: CASSLDLYNYGYTF

j_gene: TRBJ2-3
v_gene: TRBV27
abundance: many
len: 17
d_gene: TRBD2
CDR3nt: TGTGCCAGCAGTCGAGGAGATAGCGGGGGGGTACCAGATACGCAGTATTTT
CDR3aa: CASSRGDSGGVPDTQYF

j_gene: TRBJ2-5
v_gene: TRBV7-2
abundance: many
len: 13
d_gene: -
CDR3nt: TGTGCCAGCAGCTTAACCAATCAAGAGACCCAGTACTTC
CDR3aa: CASSLTNQETQYF

j_gene: TRBJ1-1
v_gene: TRBV28
abundance: many
len: 13
d_gene: -
CDR3nt: TGTGCCAGCAGGGGCGTGGGGACCACTGAAGCTTTCTTT
CDR3aa: CASRGVGTTEAFF

j_gene: TRBJ2-5
v_gene: TRBV7-2
abundance: many
len: 15
d_gene: -
CDR3nt: TGTGCCAGCAGCCCAGAGGTAGGCTGGGCGGAGACCCAGTACTTC
CDR3aa: CASSPEVGWAETQYF

j_gene: TRBJ1-5
v_gene: TRBV5-8
abundance: many
len: 13
d_gene: -
CDR3nt: TGTGCCAGCAGCTTGACAAGAGGTCAGCCCCAGCATTTT
CDR3aa: CASSLTRGQPQHF

j_gene: TRBJ1-6
v_gene: TRBV3-1
abundance: many
len: 18
d_gene: TRBD1
CDR3nt: TGTGCCAGCAGCGACCCGGGACAGGGGGAGAAGCATAATTCACCCCTCCACTTT
CDR3aa: CASSDPGQGEKHNSPLHF

j_gene: TRBJ1-4
v_gene: TRBV24-1
abundance: many
len: 13
d_gene: -
CDR3nt: TGTGCCACCAGTGACCATTCTAGCGAAAAACTGTTTTTT
CDR3aa: CATSDHSSEKLFF

j_gene: TRBJ2-3
v_gene: TRBV12-3/TRBV12-4
abundance: many
len: 14
d_gene: TRBD2
CDR3nt: TGTGCCAGCAACAGCGGGGGGTACACAGATACGCAGTATTTT
CDR3aa: CASNSGGYTDTQYF

j_gene: TRBJ1-1
v_gene: TRBV7-2
abundance: once
len: 13
d_gene: TRBD1
CDR3nt: TGTGCCAGCAGATCGACAGGGGAGCCTGAAGCTTTCTTT
CDR3aa: CASRSTGEPEAFF

j_gene: TRBJ1-1
v_gene: TRBV20-1
abundance: many
len: 14
d_gene: -
CDR3nt: TGCAGTGCGTCGAAGGGGGAGATGAACACTGAAGCTTTCTTT
CDR3aa: CSASKGEMNTEAFF

j_gene: TRBJ2-2
v_gene: TRBV7-2
abundance: few
len: 18
d_gene: TRBD2
CDR3nt: TGTGCCAGCAGCTTATTCGCTAGCGGGGGGCCAAAGACCGGGGAGCTGTTTTTT
CDR3aa: CASSLFASGGPKTGELFF

j_gene: TRBJ1-2
v_gene: TRBV6-1
abundance: few
len: 12
d_gene: TRBD1
CDR3nt: TGTGCCAGCAGTAGACGACAGGGTGGCTACACCTTC
CDR3aa: CASSRRQGGYTF

j_gene: TRBJ1-6
v_gene: TRBV7-2
abundance: few
len: 15
d_gene: TRBD1
CDR3nt: TGTGCCAGCAGCGCACAGGGGTCGTTATCTTCACCCCTCCACTTT
CDR3aa: CASSAQGSLSSPLHF

j_gene: TRBJ2-7
v_gene: TRBV27
abundance: few
len: 13
d_gene: -
CDR3nt: TGTGCCAGCAGTTCTGGAGGCTTGCTTGGGCAGTACTTC
CDR3aa: CASSSGGLLGQYF

j_gene: TRBJ1-2
v_gene: TRBV27
abundance: few
len: 18
d_gene: TRBD1
CDR3nt: TGTGCCAGCAGTCTCTTATCGGGACAGATCTCTTGTTGGGATGGCTACACCTTC
CDR3aa: CASSLLSGQISCWDGYTF

j_gene: TRBJ2-5
v_gene: TRBV7-2
abundance: few
len: 13
d_gene: -
CDR3nt: TGTGCCGGCAGCTCCACTCGGGAGGAGACCCAGTACTTC
CDR3aa: CAGSSTREETQYF

j_gene: TRBJ2-5
v_gene: TRBV7-9
abundance: many
len: 16
d_gene: TRBD2
CDR3nt: TGTGCCAGCAGCTTCCTAGCGGGCCTAGGCAAAGAGACCCAGTACTTC
CDR3aa: CASSFLAGLGKETQYF

j_gene: TRBJ2-1
v_gene: TRBV3-1
abundance: many
len: 16
d_gene: TRBD2
CDR3nt: TGTGCCAGCAGCCAAGGAAGCGGGGGAAGAAGCAATGAGCAGTTCTTC
CDR3aa: CASSQGSGGRSNEQFF